The 12 T cell receptor beta chains below all came from one sample that was sequenced in a study of T cell responses to AZD1222 COVID-19 vaccine. Assay: immunoSEQ multiplex PCR; the TCRdb copy retains only in-frame clones and omits some. Of 150,000 to 200,000 clones in the sample, 70% to 90% were seen once. The input for sequencing was peripheral blood, taken on day 0 of AZD1222 vaccination. These receptor sequences come from an adult in good health.

V gene TRBV6-1 combines with J gene TRBJ1-5; the D gene is possibly TRBD1 (5 bases). V was cut by 1 base and J by 6 bases, with 13 bases left in between. CDR3 length equals 15 residues. Germline V CDR1 and CDR2: MNHNS, SASEGT. The CDR3 DNA sequence: TGTGCCAGCAGTGAAGGGTCGTCCGGGGGTCAGCCCCAGCATTTT. It codes for CASSEGSSGGQPQHF.

This clone occurred a few times. The same CDR3 also results from other DNA sequences found in this sample. V is TRBV6-5 and J is TRBJ1-5; TRBD1 is a possible D gene (5 bases). The CDR3 consists of 13 residues. Germline V lookup: CDR1 MNHEY, CDR2 SVGAGI. Trimming stripped 6 bases from V and 4 bases from J, with 10 bases between. The CDR3 sequence: CASRDGGNQPQHF. DNA of the CDR3: TGTGCCAGCAGAGACGGGGGGAATCAGCCCCAGCATTTT.

The chain has TRBV6-5 and TRBJ2-7, with D hard to call. The CDR3 covers 12 residues. V was cut by 2 bases and J by 5 bases, with 7 bases left in between. Germline V CDR1 and CDR2: MNHEY, SVGAGI. Written as DNA, the CDR3 is TGTGCCAGCAGTTACGAGGTTCACGAGCAGTACGTC. Protein sequence: CASSYEVHEQYV.

This rearrangement joins TRBV27 to TRBJ2-7; D remains unclear. The CDR3 spans 14 residues. V lost 5 bases, J lost 6 bases, and 17 bases lay in between. The germline V gene encodes CDR1 MNHEY and CDR2 SMNVEV (reference sequence). CDR3 loop: CASSTDLDGPEQYF. The CDR3 region has the DNA TGTGCCAGCAGTACTGACCTGGACGGTCCCGAGCAGTACTTC.

The chain recombines TRBV7-2 with TRBJ2-7, with 10 nucleotides matching TRBD1. V lost 1 base, J lost 6 bases, and 6 bases stayed unmatched. CDR3 length: 15 residues. CDR1 SGHTA and CDR2 FQGNSA come from the germline V gene. CDR3 protein: CASSLGGTGEFEQYF. CDR3 in DNA: TGTGCCAGCAGCTTAGGAGGGACAGGGGAGTTCGAGCAGTACTTC.

Many counts were recorded for this clone. The V gene is TRBV5-1, the J gene TRBJ1-1; D not certain. In germline, CDR1 is SGHRS, CDR2 YFSETQ. Trimming shortened V by 0 bases and J by 1 base, and 7 bases separated the two germline ends. The CDR3 sequence is 14 residues long. The DNA of the CDR3 is TGCGCCAGCAGCTTGGGAACAAAGAACACTGAAGCTTTCTTT. Amino acid sequence: CASSLGTKNTEAFF. Using reference TRBV5-1 and TRBJ1-1 for the parts outside the CDR3, the full variable domain is KAGVTQTPRYLIKTRGQQVTLSCSPISGHRSVSWYQQTPGQGLQFLFEYFSETQRNKGNFPGRFSGRQFSNSRSEMNVSTLELGDSALYLCASSLGTKNTEAFFGQGTRLTVV.

This clone has a count of ten or more. V is TRBV5-4 and J is TRBJ1-6, with a weak D call TRBD1 (6 bases). The CDR3 runs 15 residues. V gave up 10 bases and J gave up 1 base, with 15 bases separating them. Germline CDR1 and CDR2: SGHNT and YYREEE (reference sequence). The CDR3 DNA follows: TGTGCCGGATTTAACCAGGGGTCCTATAATTCACCCCTCCACTTT. Translated: CAGFNQGSYNSPLHF.

V and J are TRBV11-2 and TRBJ2-7, with 7 bases identical to TRBD1. Germline V gene lookup returns CDR1 SGHAT and CDR2 FQNNGV. V dropped 0 bases and J dropped 6; count of bases not matched to a gene: 11. The CDR3 runs to 16 residues. The CDR3: CASSLDLSTGVLEQYF. The CDR3 DNA is TGTGCCAGCAGCTTAGATTTGAGTACAGGGGTTCTCGAGCAGTACTTC.

The sample holds one count of this clone. The V and J genes are TRBV7-8 and TRBJ2-7; 10 bases are shared with TRBD2. Germline CDR1 reads SGHVS; CDR2 reads FQNEAQ. V was clipped by 5 bases and J by 0 bases; unmatched bases: 13. This CDR3 comprises 18 residues. CDR3 region: CASSPLTLASGSSYEQYF. The CDR3 DNA reads as TGTGCCAGCAGCCCCCTAACCCTGGCTAGCGGGAGCTCCTACGAGCAGTACTTC.

The genes are TRBV7-9 and TRBJ2-1; D remains unclear. Germline CDR1 and CDR2: SEHNR and FQNEAQ (reference sequence). Trimming left V 4 bases short and J 2 bases short, with 12 bases between. This CDR3 spans 15 amino acids. CDR3 sequence (DNA): TGTGCCAGCAGCTCCAACATCTTAACCTACAATGAGCAGTTCTTC. Its translation is CASSSNILTYNEQFF.

V is TRBV28 and J is TRBJ2-5; D may be TRBD2 (5 bases). The CDR3 spans 17 residues. The ends were cut back, 4 bases at V and 4 bases at J, with 22 bases in the middle. Looked up from germline, CDR1 is MDHEN and CDR2 is SYDVKM. CDR3 bases: TGTGCCAGCAGTTCCCAATTCCGACCGGGATTTCGAGAGACCCAGTACTTC. Protein: CASSSQFRPGFRETQYF.

The CDR3 nucleotides are TGTGCCAGCAGCCAAGACACGGCAGGTTTTAATGAGCAGTTCTTC. This codes for CASSQDTAGFNEQFF. The V gene is TRBV14, the J gene TRBJ2-1; D is undetermined. The CDR3 is 15 amino acids. V was pared by 0 bases and J by 7 bases, with 13 bases between. Germline loops: CDR1 SGHDN, CDR2 FVKESK.